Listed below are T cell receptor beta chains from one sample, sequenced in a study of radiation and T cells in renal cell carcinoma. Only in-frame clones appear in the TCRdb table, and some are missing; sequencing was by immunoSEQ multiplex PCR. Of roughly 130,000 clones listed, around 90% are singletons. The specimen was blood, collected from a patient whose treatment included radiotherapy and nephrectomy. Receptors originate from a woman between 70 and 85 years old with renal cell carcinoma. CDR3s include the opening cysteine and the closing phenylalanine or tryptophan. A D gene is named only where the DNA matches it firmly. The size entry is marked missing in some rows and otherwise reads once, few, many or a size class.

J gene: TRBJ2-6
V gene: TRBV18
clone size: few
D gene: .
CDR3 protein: CASSPFPESSGANVLTF

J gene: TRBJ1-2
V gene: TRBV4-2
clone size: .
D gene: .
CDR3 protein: CASSQVGEDYGYTF

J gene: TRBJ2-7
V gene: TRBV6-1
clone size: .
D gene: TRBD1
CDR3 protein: CAAKGATYEQYF

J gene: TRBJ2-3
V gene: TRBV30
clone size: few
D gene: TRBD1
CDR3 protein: CAWSGQGTDTQYF

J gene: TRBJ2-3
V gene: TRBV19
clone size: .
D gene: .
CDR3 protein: CASSDLGRDTQYF

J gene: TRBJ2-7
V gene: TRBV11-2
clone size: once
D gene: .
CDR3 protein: CASSLEPFYEQYF

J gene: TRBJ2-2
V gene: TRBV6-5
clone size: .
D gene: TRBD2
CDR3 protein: CASMTSGGNTGELFF

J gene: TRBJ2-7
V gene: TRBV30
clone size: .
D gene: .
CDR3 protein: CAWIRQVPYEQYF

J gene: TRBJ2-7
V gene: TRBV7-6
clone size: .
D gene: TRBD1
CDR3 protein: CASSLWTGSYEQYF

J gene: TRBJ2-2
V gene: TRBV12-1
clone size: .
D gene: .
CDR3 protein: CASSGPGTSGSDTGELFF

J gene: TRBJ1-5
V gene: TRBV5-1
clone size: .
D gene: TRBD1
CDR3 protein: CASSPEGTGGLQPQHF

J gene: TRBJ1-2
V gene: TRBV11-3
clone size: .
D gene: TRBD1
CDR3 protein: CASSLVGGQTHGYTF

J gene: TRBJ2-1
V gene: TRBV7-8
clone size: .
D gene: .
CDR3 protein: CASSLAGWNEQFF

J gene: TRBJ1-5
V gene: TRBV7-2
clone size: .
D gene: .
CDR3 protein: CASSLDRTFNQPQHF

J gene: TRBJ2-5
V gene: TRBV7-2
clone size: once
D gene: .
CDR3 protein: CASSLEFGLETQYF

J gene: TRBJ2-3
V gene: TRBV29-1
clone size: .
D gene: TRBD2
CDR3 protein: CSVEISGGGTDTQYF

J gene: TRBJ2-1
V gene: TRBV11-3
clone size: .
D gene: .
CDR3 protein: CASSLWDGNNEQFF

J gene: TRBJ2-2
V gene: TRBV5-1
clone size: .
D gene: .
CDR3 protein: CASMLQGRAGELFF

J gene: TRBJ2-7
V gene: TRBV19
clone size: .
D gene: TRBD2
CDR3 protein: CASSKRREGTTYEQYF

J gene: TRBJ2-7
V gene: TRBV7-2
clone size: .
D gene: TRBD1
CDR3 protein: CASSRTGTGLNEQYF

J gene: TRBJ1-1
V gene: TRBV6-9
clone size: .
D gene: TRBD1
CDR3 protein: CASSWTGTGGQGMNTEAFF

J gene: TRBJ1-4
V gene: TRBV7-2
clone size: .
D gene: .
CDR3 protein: CASSLNMGEKLFF

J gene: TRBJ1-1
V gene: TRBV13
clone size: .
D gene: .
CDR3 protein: CASSQAGQPNTEAFF

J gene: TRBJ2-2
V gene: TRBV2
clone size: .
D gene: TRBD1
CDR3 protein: CASSFRDRGPSGELFF

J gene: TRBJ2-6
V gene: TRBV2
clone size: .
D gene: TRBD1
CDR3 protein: CASTRGRTGAPGANVLTF

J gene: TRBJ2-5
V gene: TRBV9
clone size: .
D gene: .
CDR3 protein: CASSVGGGKETQYF

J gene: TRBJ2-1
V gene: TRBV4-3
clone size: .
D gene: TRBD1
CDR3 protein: CASSQSGQAKYNEQFF

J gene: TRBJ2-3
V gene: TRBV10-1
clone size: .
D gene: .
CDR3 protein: CASSTLPNTDTQYF

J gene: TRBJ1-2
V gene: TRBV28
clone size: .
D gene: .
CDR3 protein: CASSLSGFNYGYTF

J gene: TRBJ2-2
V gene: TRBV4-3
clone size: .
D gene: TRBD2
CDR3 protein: CASSQELAGALAKELFF

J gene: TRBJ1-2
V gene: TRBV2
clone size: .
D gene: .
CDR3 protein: CASSGVVGYTF

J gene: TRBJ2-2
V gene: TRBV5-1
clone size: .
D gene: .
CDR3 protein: CASSLSQTGTGELFF

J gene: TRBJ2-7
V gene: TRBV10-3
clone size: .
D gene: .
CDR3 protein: CAISDSRSAWEQYF

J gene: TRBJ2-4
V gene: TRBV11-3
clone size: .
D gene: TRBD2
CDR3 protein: CASTPGGWTKNIQYF

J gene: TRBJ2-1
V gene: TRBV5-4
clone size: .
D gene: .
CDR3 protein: CASSGFAGTQNEQFF

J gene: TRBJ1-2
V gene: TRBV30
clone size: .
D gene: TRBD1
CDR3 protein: CAWRRAGGNYGYTF

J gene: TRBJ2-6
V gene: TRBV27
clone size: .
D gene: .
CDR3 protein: CASSRLRAGANVLTF

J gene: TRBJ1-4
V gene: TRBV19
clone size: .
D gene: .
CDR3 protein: CASSAGYEKLFF

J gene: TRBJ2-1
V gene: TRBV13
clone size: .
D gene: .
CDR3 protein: CASSLGDANIREQFF

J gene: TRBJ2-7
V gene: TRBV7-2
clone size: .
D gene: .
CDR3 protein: CASSLKTTFEQYF